This T cell receptor (beta chain) derives from a study of T cell responses to AZD1222 COVID-19 vaccine. Study-wide results and limits: Per reports, nearly half of all spike-specific TCRs target regions that are unmutated in variants. Most donors were white British and more were female, and clonal diversity was possibly underestimated. Recipients of two AZD1222 doses showed rising Spike-specific TCR breadth and depth.

The germline gives CDR1 ENHRY, CDR2 SYGVKD. The length of the CDR3 is 18 residues. Losses at the gene ends were 4 bases for V and 0 bases for J; bases not matched to a gene: 11. Produced via immunoSEQ multiplex PCR; TCRdb's table is partial and in-frame only. Of 130,000 or so clones listed, under 95% are singletons. Remarks on this clone: Antigen specificity is unknown.

The source material was peripheral blood, sampled on day 0 of AZD1222 vaccination. The V gene is TRBV10-3, the J gene TRBJ1-5, with 8 bases aligning to TRBD1. The receptor's source is an adult in good health. Written as DNA, the CDR3 is TGTGCCATCAGTGCTAACCGGGACAGGCTATATAGCAATCAGCCCCAGCATTTT. This encodes CAISANRDRLYSNQPQHF.